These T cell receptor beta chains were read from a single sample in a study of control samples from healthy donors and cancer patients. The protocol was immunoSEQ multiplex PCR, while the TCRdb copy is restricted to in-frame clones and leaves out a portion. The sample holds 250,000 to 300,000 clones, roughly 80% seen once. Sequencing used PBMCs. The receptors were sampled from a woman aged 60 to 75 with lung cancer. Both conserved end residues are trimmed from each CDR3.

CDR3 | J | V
ASSLSVLSTDTQY | TRBJ2-3 | TRBV7-9
ASSLDYTLNTGELF | TRBJ2-2 | TRBV7-7
ASSLRTGRTEAF | TRBJ1-1 | TRBV5-1
ASSLALNARDYLQETQY | TRBJ2-5 | TRBV5-1
ASRTTGTGNTIY | TRBJ1-3 | TRBV28
ASGRNTNEKLF | TRBJ1-4 | TRBV6-5
ASSRIPGAFNQPQH | TRBJ1-5 | TRBV6-2/TRBV6-3
ASSVGTSGSSYNEQF | TRBJ2-1 | TRBV9
ASSPPGDYGYT | TRBJ1-2 | TRBV18
ASSQGASISGNTIY | TRBJ1-3 | TRBV5-4
AISSDKANSGNTIY | TRBJ1-3 | TRBV10-3
ATSDLYYGYT | TRBJ1-2 | TRBV24-1
ASSIEPRETQY | TRBJ2-5 | TRBV19
ATRNDGGEQY | TRBJ2-7 | TRBV24-1
SVERSGVEAF | TRBJ1-1 | TRBV29-1
ATSREKAVSYNEQF | TRBJ2-1 | TRBV15
ASSQPAGGGPTVLNEQF | TRBJ2-1 | TRBV4-1
ASSRGQYDTIY | TRBJ1-3 | TRBV11-2
ASSLSGAPSYEQY | TRBJ2-7 | TRBV5-1
AWTSGRAGREQY | TRBJ2-7 | TRBV30
AGRGETGARAF | TRBJ1-1 | TRBV30
ASSPEAGASTKNIQY | TRBJ2-4 | TRBV7-9
SAEKTDTQY | TRBJ2-3 | TRBV20-1
ASSLGQGPYGKLF | TRBJ1-4 | TRBV7-6
ASSFSTGELF | TRBJ2-2 | TRBV13
ASSSTPLGQGITEAF | TRBJ1-1 | TRBV5-6
ASSPLGQLNTEAF | TRBJ1-1 | TRBV18
ASSQAPGGINTEAF | TRBJ1-1 | TRBV3-1/TRBV3-2
ASSLRQPYTSYEQY | TRBJ2-7 | TRBV28
ASSQEQGTEKLF | TRBJ1-4 | TRBV14
ASSQMGGQGDEKLF | TRBJ1-4 | TRBV4-2
AWSSGLYNSPLH | TRBJ1-6 | TRBV30
ASSLEAVGQPQH | TRBJ1-5 | TRBV5-1
ATSDPLPDLAEAYNEQF | TRBJ2-1 | TRBV24-1
ASSQTQDTGELF | TRBJ2-2 | TRBV14
ASVPTMRSHQGAF | TRBJ1-1 | TRBV3-1/TRBV3-2